Following are 31 T cell receptor beta chains from one sample sequenced in a study of blood T cells in healthy people across ages. The second PCR ran roughly 7 to 11 cycles with a sample-barcoded 5' primer and J-beta primers. A single record per CDR3 protein comes from TCRdb applying MiXCR to the 5' RACE reads. The sample shows fewer than 1,200,000 distinct CDR3 sequences, almost 25% of them seen only once. This sample was shared with a second study, whose subject was T cells of mothers and their children.

Material: blood. The receptors shown here come from a girl aged 2-10 years in good health.

This clonotype showed up just a few times. The chain uses TRBV7-2 and TRBJ2-1; 9 bases align to TRBD2. Unmatched junction bases numbered 8, after V lost 7 bases and J lost 4 bases. CDR1 is SGHTA, CDR2 FQGNSA, per germline. This CDR3 is 15 amino acids long. DNA for the CDR3: TGTGCCAGCAAAGAGACTAGCGGCTCTTACAATGAGCAGTTCTTC. It yields the protein CASKETSGSYNEQFF. Filled out from reference TRBV7-2 and TRBJ2-1, the complete variable domain reads GAGVSQSPSNKVTEKGKDVELRCDPISGHTALYWYRQSLGQGLEFLIYFQGNSAPDKSGLPSDRFSAERTGGSVSTLTIQRTQQEDSAVYLCASKETSGSYNEQFFGPGTRLTVL.

The CDR3 loop is CASSHSGTVDGYTF. CDR3 nucleotides: TGTGCCAGCAGCCATTCCGGGACAGTTGATGGCTACACCTTC. The V call is TRBV3-1, the J call TRBJ1-2, with 7 positions matching TRBD1. CDR1 LGHDT and CDR2 YNNKEL come from the germline V gene (reference sequence). The CDR3 loop spans 14 amino acids. Unmatched junction bases numbered 7, after V lost 3 bases and J lost 6 bases. Combining the CDR3 with reference TRBV3-1 and TRBJ1-2 gives the whole variable domain DTAVSQTPKYLVTQMGNDKSIKCEQNLGHDTMYWYKQDSKKFLKIMFSYNNKELIINETVPNRFSPKSPDKAHLNLHINSLELGDSAVYFCASSHSGTVDGYTFGSGTRLTVV.

This clonotype was seen only once. The chain links TRBV3-1 to TRBJ2-5, with a tentative D call TRBD1 (5 bases). The end of the DNA fits TRBJ2-7 better, so the J call may be wrong. The germline V gene encodes CDR1 LGHDT and CDR2 YNNKEL (reference sequence). The CDR3 has 14 residues. CDR3 DNA sequence: TGTGCCAGCAGCCAAGGTGACAGCGCCTACGAGCAGTACTTC. Encoded protein: CASSQGDSAYEQYF.

J is TRBJ2-5 and V is TRBV2; TRBD1 agrees at 9 bases. V was pared by 4 bases and J by 4 bases, with 7 bases of the junction left unmatched. The CDR3 runs 15 residues. Looked up from germline, CDR1 is SNHLY and CDR2 is FYNNEI. Written as DNA, the CDR3 is TGTGCCAGCAGTGGAGGGGGACAGGGAGGAGAGACCCAGTACTTC. It codes for CASSGGGQGGETQYF.

In this sample, this clonotype turned up once. J is TRBJ2-7 and V is TRBV20-1; D is unresolved. In germline, CDR1 is DFQATT, CDR2 SNEGSKA (reference sequence). Between the trimmed V and J ends, which lost 6 bases and 2 bases, there was a span of 20 bases. CDR3 length: 15 residues. The CDR3 protein is CSARPHNKLPYEQYF. CDR3 DNA: TGCAGTGCCCGCCCACACAATAAACTTCCCTACGAGCAGTACTTC.

The gene calls are TRBV10-3 and TRBJ2-5, with D possibly TRBD2 on 6 matching bases. The CDR3 runs to 13 residues. Trimming shortened V by 10 bases and J by 2 bases, and 14 bases separated the two germline ends. Per germline, CDR1 ENHRY and CDR2 SYGVKD. The DNA for the CDR3 is TGTGCCACCGGGGACTTGATTCAAGAGACCCAGTACTTC. Translation gives CATGDLIQETQYF.

The V and J genes are TRBV11-3 and TRBJ2-5; 10 nucleotides match TRBD2. The end of the DNA aligns better with TRBJ2-1, so the J call may be wrong. Per germline, CDR1 SGHNT and CDR2 YENEEA. The CDR3 is 14 amino acids. The CDR3, as DNA: TGTGCCAGCAGCGTACTAGCGGGATCCAATGAGCAGTTCTTC. It encodes CASSVLAGSNEQFF.

The chain links TRBV9 to TRBJ1-6, with D possibly TRBD1 on 6 matching bases. Germline assignment: CDR1 SGDLS and CDR2 YYNGEE. The CDR3 contains 14 residues. The V end lost 3 bases, the J end lost 6 bases, and 10 bases lay between the germline ends. CDR3 sequence (DNA): TGTGCCAGCAGCGCCCTGGACAGTAATTCACCCCTCCACTTT. Amino acids: CASSALDSNSPLHF.

This clonotype was recorded once. V is TRBV29-1 and J is TRBJ1-1; TRBD1 might be the D (5 bases). Germline V gene lookup returns CDR1 SQVTM and CDR2 ANQGSEA. With 4 bases removed from V and 0 bases from J, the gap between germline ends came to 18 bases. The CDR3 sequence is 16 residues long. The DNA of the CDR3 is TGCAGCGTTGCACCATATACAGGACCCCTGAACACTGAAGCTTTCTTT. It encodes CSVAPYTGPLNTEAFF.

This clonotype was counted between two and nine times. The V and J genes are TRBV28 and TRBJ2-6; D is unclear. This CDR3 has 15 amino acids. CDR1 is MDHEN and CDR2 is SYDVKM in the germline V gene. The germline V and J ends were trimmed by 5 bases and 2 bases, with 10 bases remaining between them. Here the CDR3 reads CASSNRLTGANVLTF. CDR3 sequence (DNA): TGTGCCAGCAGTAATCGACTGACTGGGGCCAACGTCCTGACTTTC. Full variable domain (missing parts from reference TRBV28 and TRBJ2-6): DVKVTQSSRYLVKRTGEKVFLECVQDMDHENMFWYRQDPGLGLRLIYFSYDVKMKEKGDIPEGYSVSREKKERFSLILESASTNQTSMYLCASSNRLTGANVLTFGAGSRLTVL.

V usage is TRBV20-1 and J usage is TRBJ2-2, with D possibly matching TRBD2 (5 bases). V was pared by 0 bases and J by 5 bases, with 10 bases between. This CDR3 has 14 residues. CDR1 and CDR2 (germline): DFQATT, SNEGSKA (reference sequence). CDR3 DNA: TGCAGTGCTAGAGATCGCCGGGGTACCGGGGAGCTGTTTTTT. This sequence encodes CSARDRRGTGELFF.

This clonotype was seen once. The rearrangement joins TRBV4-3 to TRBJ2-6; D unclear. The CDR3 is 14 residues long. V was shortened by 2 bases and J by 2 bases, with 4 bases between the two germline ends. Looked up from germline, CDR1 is LGHNA and CDR2 is YSLEER. The CDR3 region has the DNA TGCGCCAGCAGCCAACTCACTGGGGCCAACGTCCTGACTTTC. It translates to CASSQLTGANVLTF.

The gene calls are TRBV27 and TRBJ1-1; TRBD1 might be the D (5 bases). The CDR3 totals 18 residues. V lost 0 bases to trimming and J lost 1 base, with 18 bases between them. Per germline, CDR1 MNHEY and CDR2 SMNVEV (reference sequence). This CDR3 reads CASSLSYVGVRKNTEAFF. The CDR3, as DNA: TGTGCCAGCAGTTTATCGTATGTGGGGGTCAGGAAGAACACTGAAGCTTTCTTT.

This clonotype has a count of ten or more. The V and J genes are TRBV9 and TRBJ2-5; TRBD2 agrees at 12 bases. CDR3 length equals 15 residues. The V gene's germline CDR1 is SGDLS and CDR2 YYNGEE. J lost 5 bases, V lost 3 bases, and 5 bases had no gene match. The CDR3 sequence: CASSDRLAGDETQYF. The CDR3 bases are TGTGCCAGCAGCGACCGACTAGCGGGGGATGAGACCCAGTACTTC.

V usage is TRBV12-5 and J usage is TRBJ2-1; no reliable D call. CDR3 length: 11 residues. CDR1 is LGHNT and CDR2 is FRNRAP in the germline V gene. Trimming took off 6 bases at V and 5 bases at J, with 5 bases between the two ends. The CDR3 is CASGLNNEQFF. The CDR3 DNA follows: TGTGCTAGTGGCCTCAACAATGAGCAGTTCTTC. The whole variable domain, remainder taken from reference TRBV12-5 and TRBJ2-1, is DARVTQTPRHKVTEMGQEVTMRCQPILGHNTVFWYRQTMMQGLELLAYFRNRAPLDDSGMPKDRFSAEMPDATLATLKIQPSEPRDSAVYFCASGLNNEQFFGPGTRLTVL.

This clonotype occurred many times. The chain couples TRBV6-5 to TRBJ2-1, with no clear D. The J call may be wrong; the DNA end is better matched by TRBJ2-7. Germline CDR1 reads MNHEY; CDR2 reads SVGAGI. This CDR3 has 13 residues. In DNA form, the CDR3 reads TGTGCCAGCAGTTACCAAGCTTCCTACGAGCAGTACTTC. Translating gives CASSYQASYEQYF.

This clonotype was counted a single time. V is TRBV5-1 and J is TRBJ1-2; D unresolved. V lost 4 bases and J lost 1, with 11 bases in between. This CDR3 comprises 14 residues. Germline lookup yields CDR1 SGHRS and CDR2 YFSETQ. In nucleotides, the CDR3 is TGCGCCAGCAGCCCGTCATTAGATAACTATGGCTACACCTTC. This encodes CASSPSLDNYGYTF.

This clonotype was counted a few times. The V gene is TRBV4-1, the J gene TRBJ2-5; unclear D gene. The J call may be in error: the DNA end matches TRBJ2-1 better. Germline CDR1 is MGHRA and CDR2 is YSYEKL. This CDR3 region has 15 residues. The CDR3 reads CASSLPDPLFSRQFF. CDR3 bases: TGCGCCAGCAGCCTCCCGGACCCTCTTTTTTCACGGCAGTTCTTC.

The CDR3 DNA reads as TGCAGTGCTAGAGGAGGGGGTGTCACAGATACGCAGTATTTT. Residues: CSARGGGVTDTQYF. The V and J genes are TRBV20-1 and TRBJ2-3; D perhaps matches TRBD1 (6 bases). The germline CDR1 and CDR2 sequences are DFQATT and SNEGSKA (reference sequence). The CDR3 consists of 14 residues. Deletions cut 1 base from V and 2 bases from J, with 10 bases between.

This chain uses TRBV7-2 with TRBJ2-7, with D uncertain. The CDR3 is made up of 14 amino acids. V lost 1 base and J 3 bases, leaving 10 bases between the germline ends. The germline V gene has CDR1 SGHTA and CDR2 FQGNSA. This CDR3 reads CASSLDAIVYEQYF. For the CDR3, the DNA is TGTGCCAGCAGCTTAGACGCCATAGTCTACGAGCAGTACTTC.

In its sample, this clonotype was seen a few times. This chain uses TRBV2 with TRBJ1-3; a weak D match, TRBD1 (5 bases). With 10 bases removed from V and 4 bases from J, the gap between germline ends came to 20 bases. CDR1 and CDR2 (germline): SNHLY, FYNNEI. The CDR3 sequence is 15 residues long. Here the CDR3 DNA reads TGTGCCACTACGCCCACATCAGGGTCCGGAAACACCATATATTTT. Translating gives CATTPTSGSGNTIYF.

In its sample, this clonotype was seen a few times. At one of its ends the junction is not consistent with the germline gene, which may arise from a read error. This chain connects TRBV12-3 or TRBV12-4 to TRBJ1-5, with 9 bases lining up with TRBD1. The CDR3 covers 14 residues. The chain's CDR3 is CASSILGQGQSQHF. DNA for the CDR3: TGTGCCAGCAGTATATTGGGACAGGGTCAGTCCCAGCATTTT.

This clonotype was observed a few times. The rearrangement links TRBV6-5 to TRBJ2-5; 13 bases are shared with TRBD2. The end of the DNA is better explained by TRBJ2-7, so the J call may be wrong. The CDR3 loop spans 15 amino acids. Germline V gene sequence: CDR1 MNHEY, CDR2 SVGAGI. The CDR3: CASSYGLAGDYEQYF. CDR3 DNA: TGTGCCAGCAGTTACGGACTAGCGGGGGACTACGAGCAGTACTTC.

This clonotype was found a few times. The chain uses TRBV5-8 and TRBJ1-1; 8 bases line up with TRBD1. The V segment lost 4 bases and the J segment 4 bases; nucleotides outside the gene matches: 6. This CDR3 is built from 14 residues. Germline lookup yields CDR1 SGHTS and CDR2 YDEGEE. CDR3 nucleotides: TGTGCCAGCAGCGGAACAGGGGGAGGCACTGAAGCTTTCTTT. Protein: CASSGTGGGTEAFF.

This clonotype was counted a few times. Sequence at one end of the junction differs from germline and may be a read error. This sequence joins TRBV5-5 and TRBJ2-1, with 8 positions matching TRBD2. CDR3 length: 15 amino acids. Germline V gene sequence: CDR1 SGHKS, CDR2 YYEKEE (reference sequence). This CDR3 is CATQLGTSGYNEQFF. The CDR3 nucleotides are TGTGCCACCCAGCTTGGAACTAGCGGATACAACGAGCAGTTCTTC.

This clonotype was counted a few times. The CDR3 DNA sequence: TGCAGTGCTAGCCTACCACAGGGGCTTAGCACAGATACGCAGTATTTT. Its translation is CSASLPQGLSTDTQYF. The chain links TRBV20-1 to TRBJ2-3; 7 bases agree with TRBD1. V lost 3 bases to trimming and J lost 0 bases; unmatched junction nucleotides: 9. CDR1 and CDR2 (germline): DFQATT, SNEGSKA (reference sequence). This CDR3 comprises 16 residues.

There are a few counts of this clonotype. An end of the junction differs from the germline gene, which may be a read error. The chain is built from TRBV16 and TRBJ2-1; the match to TRBD2 covers 8 bases. The CDR3 covers 20 residues. Germline assignment: CDR1 KGHSY and CDR2 FQNENV. CDR3 protein: CASSQLSLGLGLGSYNEQFF. The CDR3 DNA reads as TGCGCCAGCAGCCAATTATCCCTGGGTTTGGGACTAGGCTCCTACAATGAGCAGTTCTTC.

At least ten counts were recorded for this clonotype. The rearrangement links TRBV7-9 to TRBJ2-7, with D tentatively TRBD2 (5 bases). Trimming left V 5 bases short and J 2 bases short, with 10 bases between. The germline V gene has CDR1 SEHNR and CDR2 FQNEAQ (reference sequence). CDR3 length: 13 amino acids. The CDR3 here is CASSAPGAYEQYF. The CDR3 nucleotides read TGTGCCAGCAGCGCGCCCGGGGCCTACGAGCAGTACTTC.

This clonotype was recorded a few times. Because the CDR3 is missing its conserved closing phenylalanine or tryptophan, this is likely a read error. This chain uses TRBV15 with TRBJ1-1, with 12 bases that match TRBD1. The CDR3 is 16 amino acids. After removal of 0 bases from V and 9 bases from J, the junction contained 8 bases not matched to a gene. Germline values: CDR1 LNHNV, CDR2 YYDKDF (reference sequence). CDR3 sequence reads: CATSRDLGTGGFQAFI. The DNA of the CDR3 is TGTGCCACCAGCAGAGATCTAGGGACAGGGGGCTTTCAAGCTTTCATT.

The rearrangement joins TRBV11-2 to TRBJ2-3; 11 positions agree with TRBD1. CDR3 length equals 17 residues. V trimming: 3 bases; J trimming: 6 bases; junction bases outside the gene matches: 11. Germline CDR1 is SGHAT and CDR2 is FQNNGV. In DNA, the CDR3 is TGTGCCAGCAGCTTTCTCCCGGGACAGGGGGGTCTGGATACGCAGTATTTT. Translation gives CASSFLPGQGGLDTQYF.

This sequence joins TRBV29-1 and TRBJ2-7, with D unclear. CDR3 size: 12 residues. Germline CDR1 is SQVTM and CDR2 is ANQGSEA. V lost 6 bases, J lost 6 bases, and 15 bases lay in between. This CDR3 reads CSVPSRMGEQYF. The CDR3 region has the DNA TGCAGCGTCCCGTCCCGAATGGGCGAGCAGTACTTC.